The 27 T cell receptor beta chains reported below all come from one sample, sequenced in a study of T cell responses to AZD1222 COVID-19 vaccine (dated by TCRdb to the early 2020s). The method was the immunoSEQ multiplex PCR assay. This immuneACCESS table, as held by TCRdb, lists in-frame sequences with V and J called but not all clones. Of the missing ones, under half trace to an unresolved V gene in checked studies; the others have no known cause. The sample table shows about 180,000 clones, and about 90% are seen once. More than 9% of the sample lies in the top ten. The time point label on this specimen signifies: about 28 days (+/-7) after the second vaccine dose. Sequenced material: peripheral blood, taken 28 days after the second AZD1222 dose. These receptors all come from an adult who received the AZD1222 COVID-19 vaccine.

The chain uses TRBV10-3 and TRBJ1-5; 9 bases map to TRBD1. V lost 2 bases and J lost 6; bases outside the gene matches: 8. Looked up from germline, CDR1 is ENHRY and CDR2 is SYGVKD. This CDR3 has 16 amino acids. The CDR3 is CAISEAAGTGSQPQHF. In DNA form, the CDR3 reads TGTGCCATCAGTGAGGCCGCTGGGACAGGGAGTCAGCCCCAGCATTTT.

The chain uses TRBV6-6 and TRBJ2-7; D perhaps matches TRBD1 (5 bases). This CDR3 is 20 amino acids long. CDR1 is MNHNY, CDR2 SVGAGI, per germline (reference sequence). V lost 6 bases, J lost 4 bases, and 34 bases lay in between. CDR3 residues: CASSYARGSLGPSGFYEQYF. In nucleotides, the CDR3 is TGTGCCAGCAGCTACGCACGCGGATCCTTGGGGCCCTCAGGATTTTACGAGCAGTACTTC.

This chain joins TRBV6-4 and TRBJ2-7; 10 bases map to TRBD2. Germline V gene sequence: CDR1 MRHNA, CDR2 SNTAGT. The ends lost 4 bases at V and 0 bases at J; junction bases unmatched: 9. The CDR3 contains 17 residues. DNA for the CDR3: TGTGCCAGCAGTGGAAGTAGCGGGGGGTCATTCTCCTACGAGCAGTACTTC. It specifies CASSGSSGGSFSYEQYF.

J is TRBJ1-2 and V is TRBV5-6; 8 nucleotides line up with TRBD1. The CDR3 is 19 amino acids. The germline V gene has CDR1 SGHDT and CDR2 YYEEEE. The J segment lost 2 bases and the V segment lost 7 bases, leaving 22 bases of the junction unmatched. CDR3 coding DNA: TGTGCCAGCTGTCGGGGTATTAGCGGCAGGGGGCAGGTGAACTATGGCTACACCTTC. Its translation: CASCRGISGRGQVNYGYTF.

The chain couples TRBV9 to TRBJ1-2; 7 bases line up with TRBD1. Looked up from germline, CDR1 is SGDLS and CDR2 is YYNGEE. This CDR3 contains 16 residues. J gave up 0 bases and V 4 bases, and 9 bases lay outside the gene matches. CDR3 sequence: CASSSDGTVANYGYTF. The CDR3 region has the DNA TGTGCCAGCAGCTCCGACGGGACAGTTGCTAACTATGGCTACACCTTC.

The CDR3 spells CASSRTRGSSGELFF. The CDR3, as DNA: TGCGCCAGCAGCCGGACGCGGGGAAGTTCAGGGGAGCTGTTTTTT. The chain couples TRBV5-1 to TRBJ2-2; possible D gene TRBD2, 6 bases. This CDR3 contains 15 residues. In germline, CDR1 is SGHRS, CDR2 YFSETQ. Trimming pared 4 bases from V and 8 bases from J, leaving 18 bases between.

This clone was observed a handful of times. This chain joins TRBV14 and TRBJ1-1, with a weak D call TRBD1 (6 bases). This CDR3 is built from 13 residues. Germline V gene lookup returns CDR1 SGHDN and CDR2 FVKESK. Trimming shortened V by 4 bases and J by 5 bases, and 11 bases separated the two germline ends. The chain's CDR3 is CASSLQGGTEAFF. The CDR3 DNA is TGTGCCAGCAGCCTACAGGGAGGGACTGAAGCTTTCTTT.

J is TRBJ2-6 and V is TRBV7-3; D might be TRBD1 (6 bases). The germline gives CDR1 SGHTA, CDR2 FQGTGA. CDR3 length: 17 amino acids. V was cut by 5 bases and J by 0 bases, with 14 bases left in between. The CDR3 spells CASSPWTALSGANVLTF. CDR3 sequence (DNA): TGTGCCAGCAGCCCATGGACAGCTCTCTCTGGGGCCAACGTCCTGACTTTC.

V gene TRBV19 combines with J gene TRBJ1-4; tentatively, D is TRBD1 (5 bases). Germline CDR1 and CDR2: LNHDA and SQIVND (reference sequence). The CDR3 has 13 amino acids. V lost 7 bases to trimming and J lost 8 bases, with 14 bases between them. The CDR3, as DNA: TGTGCCAGTACCCGAGGGGAGAGGGAAAAACTGTTTTTT. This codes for CASTRGEREKLFF.

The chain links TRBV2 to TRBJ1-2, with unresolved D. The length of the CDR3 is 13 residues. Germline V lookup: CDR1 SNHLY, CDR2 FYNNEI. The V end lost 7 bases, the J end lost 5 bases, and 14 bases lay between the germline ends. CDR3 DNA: TGTGCCAGCATCCCCCGGGGAGAGTATGGCTACACCTTC. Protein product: CASIPRGEYGYTF.

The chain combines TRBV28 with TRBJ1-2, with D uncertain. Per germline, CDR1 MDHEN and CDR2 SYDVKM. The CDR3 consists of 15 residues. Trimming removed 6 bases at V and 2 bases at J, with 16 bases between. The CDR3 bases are TGTGCCAGCAGACCCGCCCAAAGACCGAACTATGGCTACACCTTC. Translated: CASRPAQRPNYGYTF.

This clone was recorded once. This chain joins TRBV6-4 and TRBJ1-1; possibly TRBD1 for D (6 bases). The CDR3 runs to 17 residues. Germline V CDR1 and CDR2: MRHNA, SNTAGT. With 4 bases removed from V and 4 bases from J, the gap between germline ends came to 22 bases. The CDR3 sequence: CASSGPWTVNLFTEAFF. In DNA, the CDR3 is TGTGCCAGCAGTGGCCCGTGGACAGTTAATCTCTTCACTGAAGCTTTCTTT.

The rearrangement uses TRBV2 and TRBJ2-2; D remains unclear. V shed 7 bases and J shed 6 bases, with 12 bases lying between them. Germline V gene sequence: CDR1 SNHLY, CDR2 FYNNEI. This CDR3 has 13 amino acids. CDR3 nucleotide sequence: TGTGCCAGCACTCGGGCACAACCCGGGGAGCTGTTTTTT. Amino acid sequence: CASTRAQPGELFF.

The CDR3 protein is CASSLPGPRGTEAFF. The CDR3 coding sequence is TGTGCCAGCAGCTTGCCGGGACCAAGGGGCACTGAAGCTTTCTTT. This chain links TRBV5-4 with TRBJ1-1, with D maybe TRBD1 (5 bases). The CDR3 sequence is 15 residues long. The V gene lost 1 base and the J gene lost 4 bases, with 14 bases spanning the gap. CDR1 SGHNT and CDR2 YYREEE come from the germline V gene (reference sequence). The full variable domain, its missing parts supplied by reference TRBV5-4 and TRBJ1-1, is ETGVTQSPTHLIKTRGQQVTLRCSSQSGHNTVSWYQQALGQGPQFIFQYYREEENGRGNFPPRFSGLQFPNYSSELNVNALELDDSALYLCASSLPGPRGTEAFFGQGTRLTVV.

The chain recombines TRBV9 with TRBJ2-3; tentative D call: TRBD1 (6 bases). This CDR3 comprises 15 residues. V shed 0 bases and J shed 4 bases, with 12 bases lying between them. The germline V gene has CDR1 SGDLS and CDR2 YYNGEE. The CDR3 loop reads CASSVDGRGSDTQYF. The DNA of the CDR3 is TGTGCCAGCAGCGTAGACGGCAGGGGCTCAGATACGCAGTATTTT.

This chain's CDR3 is CASSPVVEQGGYTF. In DNA, the CDR3 is TGTGCCAGCAGCCCTGTCGTGGAGCAGGGTGGCTACACCTTC. The chain is built from TRBV3-1 (or the pseudogene TRBV3-2) and TRBJ1-2; TRBD1 is a possible D gene (5 bases). V was trimmed by 4 bases and J by 7 bases, leaving 16 bases between them. CDR1 LGHDT and CDR2 YNNKEL come from the germline V gene (reference sequence). CDR3 length: 14 residues.

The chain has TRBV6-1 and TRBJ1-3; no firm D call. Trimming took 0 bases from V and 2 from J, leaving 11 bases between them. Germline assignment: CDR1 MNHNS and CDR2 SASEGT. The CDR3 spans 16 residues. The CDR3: CASSEARVGTGNTIYF. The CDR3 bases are TGTGCCAGCAGTGAAGCTAGAGTCGGGACTGGAAACACCATATATTTT.

DNA for the CDR3: TGTGCCAGCAGCGATACCGACAGAGCGCATGAAAAACTGTTTTTT. This codes for CASSDTDRAHEKLFF. The chain uses TRBV6-5 and TRBJ1-4, with TRBD1 as a possible D gene (5 bases). CDR1 and CDR2 (germline): MNHEY, SVGAGI. This CDR3 has 15 amino acids. Trimming left V 6 bases short and J 6 bases short, with 17 bases between.

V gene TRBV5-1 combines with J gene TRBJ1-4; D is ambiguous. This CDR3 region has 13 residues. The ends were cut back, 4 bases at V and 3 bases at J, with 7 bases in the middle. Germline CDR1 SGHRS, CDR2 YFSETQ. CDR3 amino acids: CASSPEPNEKLFF. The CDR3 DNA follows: TGCGCCAGCAGCCCCGAACCTAATGAAAAACTGTTTTTT.

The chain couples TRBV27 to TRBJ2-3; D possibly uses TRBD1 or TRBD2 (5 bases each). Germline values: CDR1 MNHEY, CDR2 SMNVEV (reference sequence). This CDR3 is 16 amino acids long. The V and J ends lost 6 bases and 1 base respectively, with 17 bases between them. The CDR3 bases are TGTGCCAGCAGGCGCGGGCCTCAGGGTGGCACAGATACGCAGTATTTT. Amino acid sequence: CASRRGPQGGTDTQYF.

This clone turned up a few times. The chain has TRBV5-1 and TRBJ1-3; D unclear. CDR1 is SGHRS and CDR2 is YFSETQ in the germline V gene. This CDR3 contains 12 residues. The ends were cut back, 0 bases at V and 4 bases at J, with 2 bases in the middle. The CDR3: CASSLEGNTIYF. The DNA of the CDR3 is TGCGCCAGCAGCTTGGAGGGAAACACCATATATTTT.

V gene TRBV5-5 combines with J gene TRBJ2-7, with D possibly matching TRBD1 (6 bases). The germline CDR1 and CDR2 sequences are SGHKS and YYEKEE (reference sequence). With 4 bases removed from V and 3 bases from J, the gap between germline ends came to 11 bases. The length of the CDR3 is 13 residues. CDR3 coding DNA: TGTGCCAGCAGCACATCCAGGGGCTACGAGCAGTACTTC. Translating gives CASSTSRGYEQYF.

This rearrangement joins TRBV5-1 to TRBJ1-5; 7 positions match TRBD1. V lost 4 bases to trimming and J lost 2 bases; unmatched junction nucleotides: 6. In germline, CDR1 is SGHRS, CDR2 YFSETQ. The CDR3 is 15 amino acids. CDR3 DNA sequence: TGCGCCAGCAGCGAAAAACAGGGGCGCAATCAGCCCCAGCATTTT. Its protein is CASSEKQGRNQPQHF. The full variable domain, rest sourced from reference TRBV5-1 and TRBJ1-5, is KAGVTQTPRYLIKTRGQQVTLSCSPISGHRSVSWYQQTPGQGLQFLFEYFSETQRNKGNFPGRFSGRQFSNSRSEMNVSTLELGDSALYLCASSEKQGRNQPQHFGDGTRLSIL.

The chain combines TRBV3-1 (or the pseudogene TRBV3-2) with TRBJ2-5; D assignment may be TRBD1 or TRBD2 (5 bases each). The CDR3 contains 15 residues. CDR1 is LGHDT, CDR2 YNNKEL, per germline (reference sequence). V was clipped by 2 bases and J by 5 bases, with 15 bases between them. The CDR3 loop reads CASSQLNYRRETQYF. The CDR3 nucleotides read TGTGCCAGCAGCCAACTAAATTACAGGAGGGAGACCCAGTACTTC.

In DNA, the CDR3 is TGTGCCAGCAGCACTTCCCCAGGGACAGGGGCGACCCTTTTCTACGAGCAGTACTTC. Protein: CASSTSPGTGATLFYEQYF. The chain is built from TRBV13 and TRBJ2-7, with 10 positions matching TRBD1. The CDR3 is made up of 19 amino acids. Germline V gene data show CDR1 as PRHDT and CDR2 as FYEKMQ (reference sequence). Trimming at V came to 5 bases and at J to 3 bases, leaving 19 bases not matched to a gene.

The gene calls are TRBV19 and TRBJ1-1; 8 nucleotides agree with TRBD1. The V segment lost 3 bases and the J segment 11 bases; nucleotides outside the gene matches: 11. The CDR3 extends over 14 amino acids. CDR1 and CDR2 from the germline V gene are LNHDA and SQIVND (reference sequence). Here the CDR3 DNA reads TGTGCCAGTAGTATCCCATCCATCCAGGGGGCGGCTTTCTTT. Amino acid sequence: CASSIPSIQGAAFF.

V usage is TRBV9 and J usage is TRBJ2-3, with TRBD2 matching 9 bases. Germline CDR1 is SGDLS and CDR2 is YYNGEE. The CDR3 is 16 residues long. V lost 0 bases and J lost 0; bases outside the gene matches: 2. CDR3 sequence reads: CASSVGSGGSTDTQYF. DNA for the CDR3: TGTGCCAGCAGCGTAGGTAGCGGGGGCAGCACAGATACGCAGTATTTT.